The next 28 T cell receptor beta chains were all read from a single sample in a study of CD8 T cells in Susac syndrome. Reverse transcription of roughly 0.5 to 1 ug RNA was carried out with random hexamers. Each CDR3 protein is one row after TCRdb ran MiXCR on the immunoSEQ multiplex PCR reads. The sample carries more than 150,000 distinct CDR3 sequences, around 95% recorded once. The specimen was CD4+ T cells from PBMCs. The receptors were gathered from a human donor with Susac syndrome.

The rearrangement joins TRBV5-4 to TRBJ1-2; D not resolved. The V end was cut by 0 bases, the J end by 4 bases, with 13 bases between. CDR3 size: 15 residues. Germline CDR1 SGHNT, CDR2 YYREEE (reference sequence). CDR3 nucleotides: TGTGCCAGCAGCTTGGAACAGCGAATCTTCTATGGCTACACCTTC. Amino acids: CASSLEQRIFYGYTF. The variable domain in full, completed from reference TRBV5-4 and TRBJ1-2, reads ETGVTQSPTHLIKTRGQQVTLRCSSQSGHNTVSWYQQALGQGPQFIFQYYREEENGRGNFPPRFSGLQFPNYSSELNVNALELDDSALYLCASSLEQRIFYGYTFGSGTRLTVV.

The V and J genes are TRBV25-1 and TRBJ1-1; unclear D gene. Looked up from germline, CDR1 is MGHDK and CDR2 is SYGVNS. Trimming left V 5 bases short and J 5 bases short, with 6 bases between. This CDR3 region has 11 residues. CDR3 sequence: CASSSLTEAFF. The CDR3 DNA reads as TGTGCCAGCAGTTCCTTAACTGAAGCTTTCTTT.

J is TRBJ2-5 and V is TRBV7-9, with 10 bases that match TRBD1. Losses at the gene ends were 4 bases for V and 2 bases for J; bases not matched to a gene: 4. The V gene's germline CDR1 is SEHNR and CDR2 FQNEAQ (reference sequence). This CDR3 region has 15 residues. CDR3 in amino acids: CASSSTGGRQETQYF. CDR3 in DNA: TGTGCCAGCAGCTCGACAGGGGGCAGGCAAGAGACCCAGTACTTC.

CDR3 in DNA: TGCAGTGCCCCCGCGGGGGGGGCAGAGACCCAGTACTTC. Translating gives CSAPAGGAETQYF. The J gene is TRBJ2-5, the V gene TRBV20-1; TRBD2 aligns across 9 bases. Germline V CDR1 and CDR2: DFQATT, SNEGSKA (reference sequence). This CDR3 has 13 residues. Losses at the gene ends were 6 bases for V and 4 bases for J; bases not matched to a gene: 6.

J is TRBJ1-1 and V is TRBV29-1; TRBD1 is a possible D gene (6 bases). Germline assignment: CDR1 SQVTM and CDR2 ANQGSEA. Deletions cut 8 bases from V and 2 bases from J, with 15 bases between. This CDR3 spans 13 amino acids. The CDR3 DNA reads TGCAGCTATCGAACAGGGTTCAACACTGAAGCTTTCTTT. It translates to CSYRTGFNTEAFF.

The chain recombines TRBV20-1 with TRBJ2-1; TRBD1 agrees at 7 bases. CDR1 and CDR2 (germline): DFQATT, SNEGSKA (reference sequence). The V and J ends lost 5 bases and 11 bases, in that order; junction bases with no gene match: 15. The CDR3 has 14 residues. The CDR3 bases are TGCAGTGCTGACAGGGCCCGATCTACAATGCAGCAGTTCTTC. Translated: CSADRARSTMQQFF.

The chain recombines TRBV1 with TRBJ1-2; TRBD1 is the table's D call and was not checked against the DNA. TRBV1 corresponds to a pseudogene. The CDR3 covers 16 residues. CDR3 sequence reads: CTSSQVWIRGDYGYTF. The CDR3 DNA reads TGCACCAGCAGCCAAGTTTGGATCAGGGGGGACTATGGCTACACCTTC.

This clonotype came up once. This chain uses TRBV2 with TRBJ1-1; D is possibly TRBD1 (5 bases). The CDR3 consists of 17 residues. Trimming pared 2 bases from V and 3 bases from J, leaving 19 bases between. Germline V CDR1 and CDR2: SNHLY, FYNNEI. The CDR3 bases are TGTGCCAGCAGTGAACGCAGGGCCCCAAGGCGGGACACTGAAGCTTTCTTT. Translated, it gives CASSERRAPRRDTEAFF. Full variable domain (missing parts from reference TRBV2 and TRBJ1-1): EPEVTQTPSHQVTQMGQEVILRCVPISNHLYFYWYRQILGQKVEFLVSFYNNEISEKSEIFDDQFSVERPDGSNFTLKIRSTKLEDSAMYFCASSERRAPRRDTEAFFGQGTRLTVV.

The chain employs TRBV29-1 and TRBJ2-7; D ambiguous. There are 12 residues in the CDR3. V was cut by 6 bases and J by 2 bases, with 11 bases left in between. Germline V gene sequence: CDR1 SQVTM, CDR2 ANQGSEA. For the CDR3, the DNA is TGCAGCGTAGGTTGGTCAGCCTACGAGCAGTACTTC. This translates into CSVGWSAYEQYF.

The CDR3 DNA reads TGTGCCAGCAGTTACTCCCAGGACAGGAGGGTAGCTTTCTTT. Protein product: CASSYSQDRRVAFF. The chain couples TRBV6-6 to TRBJ1-1; 7 bases line up with TRBD1. J was trimmed by 10 bases and V by 0 bases; bases with no gene match: 8. Per germline, CDR1 MNHNY and CDR2 SVGAGI (reference sequence). The CDR3 runs to 14 residues.

The chain recombines TRBV6-7 with TRBJ2-5; D remains ambiguous. TRBV6-7 is recorded as an ORF, its role being uncertain. V lost 2 bases to trimming and J lost 0 bases, with 10 bases between them. The CDR3 is 15 residues long. DNA of the CDR3: TGTGCCAGCAGTTACGGGATGAGGTACCAAGAGACCCAGTACTTC. Translation gives CASSYGMRYQETQYF.

The chain combines TRBV7-6 with TRBJ1-2; D gene unclear. This CDR3 has 12 residues. Germline V gene sequence: CDR1 SGHVS, CDR2 FNYEAQ. V lost 5 bases and J 5 bases, leaving 9 bases between the germline ends. The CDR3 reads CASSQEDYGYTF. CDR3 nucleotide sequence: TGTGCCAGCAGCCAGGAGGATTATGGCTACACCTTC.

This sequence joins TRBV19 and TRBJ2-3, with D perhaps TRBD2 (6 bases). The germline V gene has CDR1 LNHDA and CDR2 SQIVND (reference sequence). V lost 8 bases to trimming and J lost 7 bases, with 16 bases between them. This CDR3 is 13 amino acids long. As DNA, the CDR3 is TGTGCCAGTTCGGGACTTGGAGGGTATACGCAGTATTTT. This gives the protein CASSGLGGYTQYF.

The chain recombines TRBV20-1 with TRBJ1-1; TRBD1 aligns across 8 bases. Germline V CDR1 and CDR2: DFQATT, SNEGSKA (reference sequence). V shed 3 bases, J shed 1 base, and the junction held 4 bases outside the gene matches. The CDR3 totals 14 residues. The CDR3 DNA is TGCAGTGCTAGGAAGACAGGGGCGAACACTGAAGCTTTCTTT. It encodes CSARKTGANTEAFF.

This chain joins TRBV15 and TRBJ1-2; D ambiguous. This CDR3 has 14 residues. Germline CDR1 and CDR2: LNHNV and YYDKDF (reference sequence). V was shortened by 0 bases and J by 7 bases, with 12 bases between the two germline ends. CDR3 nucleotides: TGTGCCACCAGCAGAGATACTAGGACCGGTGGCTACACCTTC. Its translation is CATSRDTRTGGYTF.

The chain is built from TRBV10-3 and TRBJ2-7; 7 bases agree with TRBD2. Germline CDR1 ENHRY, CDR2 SYGVKD. The CDR3 is 13 residues long. V dropped 2 bases and J dropped 5; count of bases not matched to a gene: 3. CDR3: CAISERGVDEQYF. The CDR3, as DNA: TGTGCCATCAGTGAGCGGGGGGTTGACGAGCAGTACTTC.

This chain links TRBV5-8 with TRBJ2-7; D is perhaps TRBD1 (6 bases). V was cut by 4 bases and J by 3 bases, with 11 bases left in between. This CDR3 spans 13 amino acids. Germline CDR1 is SGHTS and CDR2 is YDEGEE. The CDR3 spells CASSQEQGYEQYF. DNA of the CDR3: TGTGCCAGCAGCCAAGAACAGGGCTACGAGCAGTACTTC.

The V and J genes are TRBV21-1 and TRBJ2-5; the table calls TRBD2, which could not be checked here. TRBV21-1 is recorded as a pseudogene. This CDR3 comprises 15 residues. CDR3 in amino acids: CASSIRPPEGETQYF. Written as DNA, the CDR3 is TGTGCCAGCAGCATACGACCCCCGGAGGGAGAGACCCAGTACTTC.

The rearrangement links TRBV12-3 or TRBV12-4 to TRBJ2-2; TRBD2 agrees at 8 bases. The CDR3 is made up of 15 amino acids. The V and J ends lost 6 bases and 3 bases, in that order; junction bases with no gene match: 6. Here the CDR3 DNA reads TGTGCCAGCAGCCACCGCGGGGGGTACACCGGGGAGCTGTTTTTT. It specifies CASSHRGGYTGELFF.

The gene calls are TRBV29-1 and TRBJ2-7; 10 bases are shared with TRBD1. V shed 6 bases, J shed 2 bases, and the junction held 7 bases outside the gene matches. The germline V gene encodes CDR1 SQVTM and CDR2 ANQGSEA. The CDR3 sequence is 14 residues long. CDR3 in amino acids: CSVARQGAPYEQYF. The CDR3 DNA follows: TGCAGCGTCGCCAGACAGGGGGCTCCCTACGAGCAGTACTTC.

This clonotype was seen more than once but under ten times. This chain connects TRBV12-3 or TRBV12-4 to TRBJ2-3, with D possibly TRBD2 on 6 matching bases. The CDR3 is 14 residues long. V was clipped by 3 bases and J by 0 bases, with 7 bases between them. The CDR3: CASSFGGSTDTQYF. As DNA, the CDR3 is TGTGCCAGCAGTTTTGGAGGGAGCACAGATACGCAGTATTTT.

V usage is TRBV25-1 and J usage is TRBJ2-7; 7 bases map to TRBD1. The CDR3 sequence is 12 residues long. Germline trimming cut 6 bases from V and 4 bases from J; bases unmatched to any gene: 3. From germline, CDR1 is MGHDK and CDR2 SYGVNS. CDR3 loop: CASSGTEYEQYF. In nucleotides, the CDR3 is TGTGCCAGCAGCGGGACAGAGTACGAGCAGTACTTC.

The chain joins TRBV29-1 to TRBJ2-1, with 8 nucleotides matching TRBD2. V lost 6 bases and J lost 6; bases outside the gene matches: 10. Germline assignment: CDR1 SQVTM and CDR2 ANQGSEA. The CDR3 runs to 14 residues. The DNA for the CDR3 is TGCAGCGTCACACTAGCGGTCCCAGGCAATGAGCAGTTCTTC. Translated: CSVTLAVPGNEQFF.

This sequence joins TRBV3-1 and TRBJ1-5; D ambiguous. Trimming cost V 7 bases and J 1 base, with 11 bases left between them. Germline V lookup: CDR1 LGHDT, CDR2 YNNKEL (reference sequence). The CDR3 length is 14 residues. The CDR3 nucleotides read TGTGCCAGCACCTCCAGAGGCAGCAATCAGCCCCAGCATTTT. Encoded protein: CASTSRGSNQPQHF.

The V and J genes are TRBV7-2 and TRBJ2-3; D is perhaps TRBD1 (6 bases). The CDR3 loop spans 12 amino acids. CDR1 SGHTA and CDR2 FQGNSA come from the germline V gene. The V end was cut by 4 bases, the J end by 9 bases, with 11 bases between. CDR3 in amino acids: CASSSTGTTQYF. CDR3 DNA sequence: TGTGCCAGCAGCTCCACAGGGACAACGCAGTATTTT. Full variable domain (rest looked up from reference TRBV7-2 and TRBJ2-3): GAGVSQSPSNKVTEKGKDVELRCDPISGHTALYWYRQSLGQGLEFLIYFQGNSAPDKSGLPSDRFSAERTGGSVSTLTIQRTQQEDSAVYLCASSSTGTTQYFGPGTRLTVL.

A single count supports this clonotype. The V gene is TRBV7-2, the J gene TRBJ2-5, with no clear D. The germline V and J ends were trimmed by 8 bases and 7 bases, with 14 bases remaining between them. CDR1 and CDR2 from the germline V gene are SGHTA and FQGNSA. The CDR3 has 12 amino acids. The CDR3 nucleotides are TGTGCCAGCTCACGGCTGGTCGGGACCCAGTACTTC. Its translation: CASSRLVGTQYF.

The chain carries TRBV12-3 or TRBV12-4 and TRBJ2-7; 7 positions match TRBD1. Trimming at V came to 2 bases and at J to 2 bases, leaving 3 bases not matched to a gene. CDR3 length: 14 residues. The CDR3 nucleotides are TGTGCCAGCAGTTTAAGGGGACAGACCTACGAGCAGTACTTC. It codes for CASSLRGQTYEQYF.

The chain is built from TRBV24-1 and TRBJ2-1, with 8 bases aligning to TRBD1. Germline CDR1 is KGHDR and CDR2 is SFDVKD. This CDR3 region has 15 residues. V gave up 3 bases and J gave up 9 bases; unmatched junction bases: 9. CDR3 nucleotides: TGTGCCACCAGTGATGGAGGACAGGGCCGAGGTGAGCAGTTCTTC. Amino acid sequence: CATSDGGQGRGEQFF.